This T cell receptor (beta chain) was recovered during a study of shared clonotypes between healthy human individuals. Study information: Donor ages ranged 18 to 49 years: a couple of women, three men. CD8 memory received one plate per donor, CD8 naive two, CD4 memory three and CD4 naive three.

Of note for this clone: Its target is not known.

Libraries were prepared by immunoSEQ multiplex PCR; TCRdb keeps only in-frame clonotypes and omits some of them. The sample gives under 1,100,000 clones, around 82% of which show up once; 0.5% to 0.65% is in the top ten. Findings and caveats of the study: Generation probabilities were higher for clonotypes shared across all four sorted-subset donors than for unshared ones.

The CDR3 runs 18 residues. Trimming removed 4 bases from V and 8 bases from J, with 26 bases in between. The germline gives CDR1 MDHEN, CDR2 SYDVKM. The receptor comes from a man younger than 35 in good health. Some clones in this sample may be carry-over from other donors' samples. The sequencing sample was made of memory CD4+ T cells from PBMCs. The subset denotes: CD45RA-negative fraction. The rearrangement links TRBV28 to TRBJ1-4; a weak D match, TRBD1 (5 bases). CDR3 sequence: CASSSGYGTAVLREKLFF. The CDR3 DNA follows: TGTGCCAGCAGTTCGGGCTATGGGACGGCCGTTTTGCGGGAAAAACTGTTTTTT.